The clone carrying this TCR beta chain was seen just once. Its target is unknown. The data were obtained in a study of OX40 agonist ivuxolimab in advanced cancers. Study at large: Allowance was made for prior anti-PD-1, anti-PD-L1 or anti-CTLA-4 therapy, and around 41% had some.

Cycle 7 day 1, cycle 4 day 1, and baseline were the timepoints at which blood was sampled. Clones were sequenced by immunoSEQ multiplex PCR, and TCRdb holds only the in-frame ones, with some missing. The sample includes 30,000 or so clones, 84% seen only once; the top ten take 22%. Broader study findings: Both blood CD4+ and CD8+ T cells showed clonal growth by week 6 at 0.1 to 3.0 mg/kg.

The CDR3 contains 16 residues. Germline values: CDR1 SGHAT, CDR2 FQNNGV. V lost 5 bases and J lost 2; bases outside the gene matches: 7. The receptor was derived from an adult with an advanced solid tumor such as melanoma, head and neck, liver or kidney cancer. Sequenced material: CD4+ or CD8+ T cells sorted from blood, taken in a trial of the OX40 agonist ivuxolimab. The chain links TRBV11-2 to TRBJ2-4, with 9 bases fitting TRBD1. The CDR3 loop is CASSPGTGWTKNIQYF. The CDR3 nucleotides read TGTGCCAGCAGCCCGGGGACAGGGTGGACCAAAAACATTCAGTACTTC. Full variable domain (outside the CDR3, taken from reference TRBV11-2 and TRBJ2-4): EAGVAQSPRYKIIEKRQSVAFWCNPISGHATLYWYQQILGQGPKLLIQFQNNGVVDDSQLPKDRFSAERLKGVDSTLKIQPAKLEDSAVYLCASSPGTGWTKNIQYFGAGTRLSVL.